A selection of T cell receptor beta chains follows, all from one sample in a study of T cell changes during pregnancy in multiple sclerosis. Sequenced by immunoSEQ multiplex PCR; TCRdb stores in-frame clones only, minus some. The sample has 35,000 to 45,000 clones, 70% to 90% seen once; the top ten hold 0.45% to 0.6%. The sample was CD4+ T cells from peripheral blood mononuclear cells, taken in the first trimester of pregnancy. These receptors were taken from a female donor with multiple sclerosis, enrolled in a pregnancy study. The CDR3 runs from the conserved cysteine through the conserved F or W. A D gene is named only where the DNA matches it firmly. The size of a clone is reported for some rows only, either as once, few or many, or as a class for expanded clones.

D gene: -
V gene: TRBV10-1
clone size: -
J gene: TRBJ1-5
CDR3 protein: CASSAGNQPQHF
CDR3 DNA: TGCGCCAGCAGTGCAGGCAATCAGCCCCAGCATTTT

D gene: -
V gene: TRBV25-1
clone size: -
J gene: TRBJ2-6
CDR3 protein: CASSEVQGTGANVLTF
CDR3 DNA: TGTGCCAGCAGTGAAGTACAGGGTACAGGGGCCAACGTCCTGACTTTC

D gene: -
V gene: TRBV7-6
clone size: -
J gene: TRBJ1-1
CDR3 protein: CASSLGGLGNTEAFF
CDR3 DNA: TGTGCCAGCAGCCTTGGGGGGTTGGGGAACACTGAAGCTTTCTTT

D gene: TRBD1
V gene: TRBV9
clone size: -
J gene: TRBJ2-5
CDR3 protein: CASSVDPGQPKETQYF
CDR3 DNA: TGTGCCAGCAGCGTAGACCCGGGACAGCCAAAAGAGACCCAGTACTTC

D gene: TRBD2
V gene: TRBV4-1
clone size: once
J gene: TRBJ2-5
CDR3 protein: CASSQEPNLAGGPQTQYF
CDR3 DNA: TGCGCCAGCAGCCAGGAGCCCAATCTAGCGGGAGGGCCACAGACCCAGTACTTC

D gene: -
V gene: TRBV21-1
clone size: -
J gene: TRBJ2-2
CDR3 protein: CASSKGKTAPNTGELFF
CDR3 DNA: TGTGCCAGCAGCAAAGGAAAGACAGCCCCGAACACCGGGGAGCTGTTTTTT

D gene: -
V gene: TRBV18
clone size: -
J gene: TRBJ1-1
CDR3 protein: CASSLQGNTEAFF
CDR3 DNA: TGTGCCAGCTCACTACAGGGGAACACTGAAGCTTTCTTT

D gene: TRBD2
V gene: TRBV7-2
clone size: -
J gene: TRBJ2-7
CDR3 protein: CASSFGSGSTAYEQYF
CDR3 DNA: TGTGCCAGCAGCTTTGGTAGCGGGAGTACTGCCTACGAGCAGTACTTC

D gene: TRBD1
V gene: TRBV6-5
clone size: -
J gene: TRBJ2-7
CDR3 protein: CASSWGQGAYEQYF
CDR3 DNA: TGTGCCAGCAGTTGGGGACAGGGGGCTTACGAGCAGTACTTC

D gene: TRBD1
V gene: TRBV5-1
clone size: once
J gene: TRBJ2-2
CDR3 protein: CASSPRTGATGELFF
CDR3 DNA: TGCGCCAGCAGCCCACGGACAGGGGCTACCGGGGAGCTGTTTTTT

D gene: -
V gene: TRBV6-5
clone size: -
J gene: TRBJ2-1
CDR3 protein: CASRRTYNEQFF
CDR3 DNA: TGTGCCAGCAGGAGGACATACAATGAGCAGTTCTTC

D gene: TRBD1
V gene: TRBV28
clone size: -
J gene: TRBJ2-7
CDR3 protein: CASSPRIRGRHEQYF
CDR3 DNA: TGTGCCAGCAGCCCCCGGATCAGGGGGCGGCACGAGCAGTACTTC

D gene: TRBD1
V gene: TRBV7-9
clone size: -
J gene: TRBJ2-6
CDR3 protein: CASSLARGQGSSGANVLTF
CDR3 DNA: TGTGCCAGCAGCTTAGCTCGAGGACAGGGATCCTCTGGGGCCAACGTCCTGACTTTC

D gene: -
V gene: TRBV5-1
clone size: -
J gene: TRBJ2-2
CDR3 protein: CASSFGAAGNRAGELFF
CDR3 DNA: TGCGCCAGCAGCTTTGGGGCCGCAGGGAATAGAGCCGGGGAGCTGTTTTTT

D gene: TRBD2
V gene: TRBV29-1
clone size: -
J gene: TRBJ2-3
CDR3 protein: CSVGTSGSTDTQYF
CDR3 DNA: TGCAGCGTTGGAACTAGCGGAAGCACAGATACGCAGTATTTT

D gene: TRBD2
V gene: TRBV5-1
clone size: -
J gene: TRBJ2-5
CDR3 protein: CASSRPGSSGSVAQYF
CDR3 DNA: TGCGCCAGCAGCCGACCTGGATCTAGCGGCTCGGTGGCCCAGTACTTC

D gene: TRBD1
V gene: TRBV30
clone size: few
J gene: TRBJ1-2
CDR3 protein: CAWTRGTGGYTF
CDR3 DNA: TGTGCCTGGACCCGAGGGACAGGTGGCTACACCTTC

D gene: -
V gene: TRBV7-3
clone size: -
J gene: TRBJ2-2
CDR3 protein: CASSFRISGAGELFF
CDR3 DNA: TGTGCCAGCAGCTTTCGAATATCGGGGGCCGGGGAGCTGTTTTTT

D gene: TRBD2
V gene: TRBV7-9
clone size: -
J gene: TRBJ2-1
CDR3 protein: CASSLGLYSGASNEQFF
CDR3 DNA: TGTGCCAGCAGCTTAGGACTATATAGCGGGGCCTCCAATGAGCAGTTCTTC

D gene: -
V gene: TRBV27
clone size: -
J gene: TRBJ2-3
CDR3 protein: CASSPLGVPGTDTQYF
CDR3 DNA: TGTGCCAGCAGTCCCCTAGGGGTCCCAGGCACAGATACGCAGTATTTT

D gene: TRBD1
V gene: TRBV27
clone size: -
J gene: TRBJ1-2
CDR3 protein: CASSRSPSRTGTGHGYTF
CDR3 DNA: TGTGCCAGCAGTCGATCCCCGAGCAGGACCGGGACAGGGCATGGCTACACCTTC

D gene: -
V gene: TRBV4-1
clone size: -
J gene: TRBJ2-7
CDR3 protein: CASSQEYQGTTYEQYF
CDR3 DNA: TGCGCCAGCAGCCAAGAATATCAGGGGACAACCTACGAGCAGTACTTC

D gene: -
V gene: TRBV7-9
clone size: -
J gene: TRBJ1-3
CDR3 protein: CASSSMVGELYF
CDR3 DNA: TGTGCCAGCAGCTCAATGGTTGGAGAGCTATATTTT

D gene: TRBD1
V gene: TRBV19
clone size: -
J gene: TRBJ2-2
CDR3 protein: CARRDRGRTGELFF
CDR3 DNA: TGTGCCCGAAGGGACAGGGGGCGCACCGGGGAGCTGTTTTTT